Presented here are 13 T cell receptor beta chains from one specimen sequenced in a study of OX40 agonist ivuxolimab in advanced cancers. The protocol was immunoSEQ multiplex PCR, while the TCRdb copy is restricted to in-frame clones and leaves out a portion. Of roughly 36,000 clones in the sample, about 76% were seen once. The material was CD4+ or CD8+ T cells sorted from blood, obtained in a trial of the OX40 agonist ivuxolimab. These receptors were taken from an adult with an advanced solid tumor such as melanoma, head and neck, liver or kidney cancer.

The chain carries TRBV7-9 and TRBJ1-2, with a weak D call TRBD1 (6 bases). Trimming took off 5 bases at V and 4 bases at J, with 8 bases between the two ends. Germline lookup yields CDR1 SEHNR and CDR2 FQNEAQ (reference sequence). The CDR3 contains 12 residues. The CDR3 region has the DNA TGTGCCAGCAGCCCGACAGGCTATGGCTACACCTTC. Translating gives CASSPTGYGYTF.

The chain combines TRBV27 with TRBJ2-3, with 9 nucleotides matching TRBD2. Germline CDR1 reads MNHEY; CDR2 reads SMNVEV (reference sequence). The trim removed 6 bases at V and 2 bases at J, leaving 3 bases unmatched. The CDR3 consists of 14 residues. The CDR3, as DNA: TGTGCCAGCAGCCTAGCGGGGCCCACAGATACGCAGTATTTT. Protein product: CASSLAGPTDTQYF.

The V gene is TRBV28, the J gene TRBJ2-6, with D possibly TRBD1 on 5 matching bases. Trimming removed 10 bases at V and 4 bases at J, with 11 bases between. The CDR3 extends over 13 amino acids. Germline CDR1 MDHEN, CDR2 SYDVKM. The CDR3 loop is CATQGSGANVLTF. The CDR3, as DNA: TGTGCCACCCAGGGATCCGGGGCCAACGTCCTGACTTTC.

The chain has TRBV4-1 and TRBJ1-2; D gene unclear. V lost 1 base and J lost 0, with 6 bases in between. CDR1 and CDR2 (germline): MGHRA, YSYEKL. CDR3 length: 14 residues. Written as DNA, the CDR3 is TGCGCCAGCAGCCAAGTGAGCGCTAACTATGGCTACACCTTC. This codes for CASSQVSANYGYTF.

The rearrangement joins TRBV5-1 to TRBJ2-3; 14 bases match TRBD2. The CDR3 loop spans 20 amino acids. From germline, CDR1 is SGHRS and CDR2 YFSETQ. Trimming took 0 bases from V and 2 from J; bases not matched to a gene: 11. CDR3 nucleotides: TGCGCCAGCAGCTTGGCGGGACTAGCGGGGGCCAGTACATTCACAGATACGCAGTATTTT. As protein: CASSLAGLAGASTFTDTQYF.

The chain recombines TRBV7-8 with TRBJ2-1; 8 nucleotides agree with TRBD1. CDR1 and CDR2 (germline): SGHVS, FQNEAQ. J was trimmed by 0 bases and V by 4 bases; bases with no gene match: 5. The CDR3 has 16 amino acids. For the CDR3, the DNA is TGTGCCAGCAGCTCGGGACAGGATAACTCCTACAATGAGCAGTTCTTC. Amino acids: CASSSGQDNSYNEQFF.

The chain combines TRBV5-1 with TRBJ2-2, with D unclear. Germline V gives CDR1 SGHRS, CDR2 YFSETQ. This CDR3 is 15 amino acids long. With 0 bases removed from V and 6 bases from J, the gap between germline ends came to 12 bases. CDR3 sequence: CASSLEGMGAGELFF. For the CDR3, the DNA is TGCGCCAGCAGCTTGGAAGGCATGGGCGCCGGGGAGCTGTTTTTT.

The chain carries TRBV18 and TRBJ2-5; D ambiguous. Trimming took 5 bases from V and 0 from J, leaving 4 bases between them. This CDR3 has 12 residues. In germline, CDR1 is KGHSH, CDR2 LQKENI. This CDR3 is CASSKYQETQYF. CDR3 in DNA: TGTGCCAGCTCAAAGTACCAAGAGACCCAGTACTTC.

This clone was observed once. The chain links TRBV30 to TRBJ1-4, with 8 bases fitting TRBD1. This CDR3 is 13 amino acids long. Looked up from germline, CDR1 is GTSNPN and CDR2 is SVGIG (reference sequence). V trimming: 5 bases; J trimming: 4 bases; junction bases outside the gene matches: 3. CDR3 nucleotide sequence: TGTGCCTGGGGGACAGGTTTTAATGAAAAACTGTTTTTT. Protein sequence: CAWGTGFNEKLFF.

This chain joins TRBV6-6 and TRBJ2-3, with TRBD1 as a possible D gene (6 bases). V shed 10 bases and J shed 4 bases, with 15 bases lying between them. The CDR3 length is 13 residues. Looked up from germline, CDR1 is MNHNY and CDR2 is SVGAGI (reference sequence). CDR3 sequence (DNA): TGTGCCACCAGGGGCGGCTCATCAGATACGCAGTATTTT. It is translated as CATRGGSSDTQYF.

The chain is built from TRBV4-1 and TRBJ2-7; 8 positions agree with TRBD1. After removal of 0 bases from V and 4 bases from J, the junction contained 11 bases not matched to a gene. The germline CDR1 and CDR2 sequences are MGHRA and YSYEKL. The CDR3 contains 17 residues. CDR3 bases: TGCGCCAGCAGCCAAGATCCCACCCCAGGGGGCCCGTACGAGCAGTACTTC. Amino acid sequence: CASSQDPTPGGPYEQYF.

The CDR3 coding sequence is TGTGCCAGCAGTGCGACAGGTCGGTACGAGCAGTACTTC. Encoded protein: CASSATGRYEQYF. The chain couples TRBV28 to TRBJ2-7; TRBD1 is a possible D gene (6 bases). Trimming removed 5 bases at V and 4 bases at J, with 12 bases between. Germline V lookup: CDR1 MDHEN, CDR2 SYDVKM. The CDR3 runs 13 residues.

Comments on this clone: At the DNA level, this CDR3 is encoded by other sequences in the same sample as well. The CDR3 is CASSLGGLGLFSANTIYF. The CDR3 DNA sequence: TGCGCCAGCAGCTTGGGAGGTCTCGGACTCTTCAGCGCTAACACCATATATTTT. J is TRBJ1-3 and V is TRBV5-1; unclear D gene. V lost 0 bases to trimming and J lost 7 bases, with 23 bases between them. CDR1 SGHRS and CDR2 YFSETQ come from the germline V gene. The CDR3 sequence is 18 residues long.